The sequence of this T cell receptor beta chain was determined in a study of radiation and T cells in renal cell carcinoma. Time point indicated: baseline pretreatment blood. Treatment denoted: 15 Gy SBRT to primary tumor, nephrectomy 4 weeks later. General study points: No pretreatment tumor biopsies were available for baseline clonotypes. Top tumor clonotypes rose in blood 2 weeks post-radiation, then contracted.

As for this clone: The antigen remains undetermined.

TCRdb keeps only in-frame clones here, not all; method: immunoSEQ multiplex PCR. This table holds approximately 120,000 clones, around 80% found once. The TCR originated in a woman aged 55 to 70 with renal cell carcinoma. Sequences were derived from blood, sampled from a patient whose treatment included radiotherapy and nephrectomy.

This CDR3 is CASSKGSKETQYF. DNA of the CDR3: TGTGCCAGTTCCAAGGGGTCAAAAGAGACCCAGTACTTC. The rearrangement links TRBV19 to TRBJ2-5; tentatively, D is TRBD1 (5 bases). The V gene's germline CDR1 is LNHDA and CDR2 SQIVND (reference sequence). V dropped 8 bases and J dropped 3 bases, with 13 bases sitting between them. The CDR3 length is 13 residues.